This T cell receptor beta chain was observed in a study of T cells in Graves' hyperthyroidism and ophthalmopathy. Overall study results and limits: Ophthalmopathy was separated from stable hyperthyroidism by a 13 V-J model.

When ophthalmopathy did not progress within 18 months, Graves' hyperthyroidism was considered stable. Hyperthyroidism in the patients, aged 18 to 65, was newly diagnosed and under 2 months in duration. The source of the PBMCs was approximately 9.5 ml of fresh peripheral blood. Trimming at V came to 5 bases and at J to 3 bases, leaving 8 bases not matched to a gene. The CDR3 runs 15 residues. Germline CDR1 is SEHNR and CDR2 is FQNEAQ (reference sequence). This clonotype was observed at least ten times. The target antigen is unknown. The investigators amplified TCR beta CDR3 regions from RNA transcripts. Primed by the HTBI set, a first-round RT-PCR was run on the TCR CDR3. Using its own MiXCR run on the multiplex PCR reads, TCRdb lists one record per CDR3 protein. The sample includes hundreds of thousands of distinct CDR3 sequences, approximately 15% of them seen just once.

The gene calls are TRBV7-9 and TRBJ2-3; TRBD2 agrees at 7 bases. The TCR sequence derives from a woman in her late teens or twenties with Graves' hyperthyroidism. Sequencing was done on a sample of blood. CDR3 sequence reads: CASSRAGLLTDTQYF. CDR3 sequence (DNA): TGTGCCAGCAGCCGAGCGGGGCTATTAACAGATACGCAGTATTTT.